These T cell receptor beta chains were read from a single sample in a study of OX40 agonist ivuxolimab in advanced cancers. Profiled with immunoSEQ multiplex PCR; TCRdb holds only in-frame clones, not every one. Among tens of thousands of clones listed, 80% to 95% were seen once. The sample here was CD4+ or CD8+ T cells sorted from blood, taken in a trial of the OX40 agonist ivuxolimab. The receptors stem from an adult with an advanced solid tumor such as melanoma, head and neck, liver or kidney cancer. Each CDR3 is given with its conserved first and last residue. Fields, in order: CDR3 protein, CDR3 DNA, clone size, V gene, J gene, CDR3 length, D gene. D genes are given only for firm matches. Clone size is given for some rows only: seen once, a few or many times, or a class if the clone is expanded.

CASSIGQGETGYTF	TGTGCCAGCAGCATTGGACAGGGGGAGACTGGCTACACCTTC	once	TRBV5-4	TRBJ1-2	14	TRBD1
CASSAGLMNTEAFF	TGTGCCAGCAGCGCGGGACTAATGAACACTGAAGCTTTCTTT	.	TRBV5-4	TRBJ1-1	14	.
CASSQKQGVDSPLHF	TGTGCCAGCTCACAAAAACAGGGAGTAGATTCACCCCTCCACTTT	.	TRBV18	TRBJ1-6	15	.
CASSLRGDGYEQYF	TGTGCCAGCAGTTTACGGGGGGACGGGTACGAGCAGTACTTC	.	TRBV27	TRBJ2-7	14	TRBD2
CASSPRQGTNQPQHF	TGTGCCAGCTCACCGAGGCAGGGGACCAATCAGCCCCAGCATTTT	.	TRBV18	TRBJ1-5	15	.
CASRAQGSGETQYF	TGTGCCAGCAGGGCCCAGGGGAGTGGGGAGACCCAGTACTTC	.	TRBV6-5	TRBJ2-5	14	.
CASSLAGRTDTQYF	TGTGCCAGCAGCTTAGCCGGGCGCACAGATACGCAGTATTTT	.	TRBV7-2	TRBJ2-3	14	.
CASSQDVARTAEAFF	TGTGCCAGCAGCCAAGATGTCGCTCGGACTGCCGAAGCTTTCTTT	.	TRBV14	TRBJ1-1	15	.
CASSSRVFSYEQYF	TGTGCCAGCTCCTCACGGGTTTTCTCCTACGAGCAGTACTTC	once	TRBV2	TRBJ2-7	14	.
CASIRDSNQPQHF	TGTGCCAGCATTAGGGACAGCAATCAGCCCCAGCATTTT	.	TRBV6-1	TRBJ1-5	13	.
CASSVGQGASPNEQFF	TGTGCCAGCAGCGTAGGACAGGGGGCTTCGCCCAATGAGCAGTTCTTC	.	TRBV9	TRBJ2-1	16	TRBD1
CASSLAGAENIQYF	TGCGCCAGCAGCTTAGCAGGGGCTGAAAACATTCAGTACTTC	.	TRBV5-1	TRBJ2-4	14	.
CASSGNDGRGQFF	TGTGCCAGCAGCGGCAATGACGGCCGCGGGCAGTTCTTC	.	TRBV9	TRBJ2-1	13	.
CASSPQREKDTQYF	TGTGCCAGCAGTCCTCAGCGGGAGAAAGATACGCAGTATTTT	.	TRBV6-5	TRBJ2-3	14	TRBD2
CASSATGTGVSYEQYF	TGCGCCAGCAGCGCGACCGGGACAGGAGTCTCCTACGAGCAGTACTTC	few	TRBV5-1	TRBJ2-7	16	TRBD1
CASSWGQGGSYEQYF	TGCGCCAGCAGCTGGGGACAGGGGGGCTCCTACGAGCAGTACTTC	.	TRBV5-1	TRBJ2-7	15	TRBD1
CASSYDRGHETQYF	TGTGCCAGCAGCTACGACAGGGGTCATGAGACCCAGTACTTC	.	TRBV6-5	TRBJ2-5	14	TRBD1
CAWRKETQYF	TGTGCCTGGAGAAAAGAGACCCAGTACTTC	.	TRBV30	TRBJ2-5	10	.
CASSPTRGDEQFF	TGTGCCAGCAGCCCCACCCGAGGAGATGAGCAGTTCTTC	.	TRBV27	TRBJ2-1	13	.
CASSLAGQGDNEQFF	TGTGCCAGCAGCTTGGCGGGGCAGGGCGACAATGAGCAGTTCTTC	.	TRBV5-6	TRBJ2-1	15	.
CASSATGTAVGGYTF	TGTGCCAGCAGTGCAACCGGGACCGCGGTAGGTGGCTACACCTTC	.	TRBV5-5	TRBJ1-2	15	.
CASRRAGDKNIQYF	TGTGCCAGCAGGCGGGCAGGGGACAAAAACATTCAGTACTTC	.	TRBV6-5	TRBJ2-4	14	.
CASSPGTSGTNTGELFF	TGTGCCAGCAGCCCCGGGACTAGCGGCACGAACACCGGGGAGCTGTTTTTT	once	TRBV5-6	TRBJ2-2	17	TRBD2
CASSIGTSVPSSTDTQYF	TGTGCCAGTAGTATCGGGACTAGCGTACCATCTAGCACAGATACGCAGTATTTT	.	TRBV19	TRBJ2-3	18	TRBD2
CASSSFGTGGVTQYF	TGTGCCAGCAGCTCCTTCGGGACAGGGGGAGTTACGCAGTATTTT	.	TRBV7-6	TRBJ2-3	15	TRBD1
CASSEQATRGNTEAFF	TGTGCCAGCAGTGAACAGGCAACGAGAGGGAACACTGAAGCTTTCTTT	.	TRBV2	TRBJ1-1	16	.
CASSPYSNQPQHF	TGTGCCAGTAGTCCGTATAGCAATCAGCCCCAGCATTTT	.	TRBV19	TRBJ1-5	13	.
CASSLGGPTSELSYEQYF	TGTGCCAGCAGCTTAGGGGGGCCAACTAGCGAGCTGTCCTACGAGCAGTACTTC	.	TRBV7-8	TRBJ2-7	18	.
CASSLTPGQLNTEAFF	TGTGCCAGCAGCTTAACCCCGGGGCAGTTGAACACTGAAGCTTTCTTT	.	TRBV7-3	TRBJ1-1	16	.
CASSQPSDYNEQFF	TGCGCCAGCAGCCAGCCTTCAGATTACAATGAGCAGTTCTTC	.	TRBV4-1	TRBJ2-1	14	.
CASSFDGGEETQYF	TGCGCCAGCAGCTTTGACGGGGGCGAAGAGACCCAGTACTTC	.	TRBV5-1	TRBJ2-5	14	.
CASTKGRVRDGTSPLTEQFF	TGTGCCAGCACCAAGGGCCGGGTAAGGGACGGGACTAGCCCCCTCACCGAGCAGTTCTTC	.	TRBV21-1	TRBJ2-1	20	.
CASSPQVGGTDTQYF	TGCGCCAGCAGCCCTCAGGTAGGAGGCACAGATACGCAGTATTTT	.	TRBV5-1	TRBJ2-3	15	.
CASSETPGKNIQYF	TGTGCCAGCAGCGAAACTCCAGGGAAAAACATTCAGTACTTC	.	TRBV5-4	TRBJ2-4	14	.
CASSPPGRTIEQFF	TGTGCCAGCTCACCTCCTGGGAGAACAATTGAGCAGTTCTTC	.	TRBV18	TRBJ2-1	14	.
CASSLVPLRTDTQYF	TGTGCCAGCAGCTTAGTCCCCCTCCGCACAGATACGCAGTATTTT	.	TRBV7-2	TRBJ2-3	15	.
CAWSHPRVGLGEQFF	TGTGCCTGGAGTCACCCCCGGGTAGGGTTGGGTGAGCAGTTCTTC	.	TRBV30	TRBJ2-1	15	.
CATTGEYGYTF	TGTGCCACGACGGGGGAATATGGCTACACCTTC	few	TRBV5-4	TRBJ1-2	11	.
CASSQGVGKSSYEQYF	TGCGCCAGCAGCCAAGGGGTGGGGAAAAGCTCCTACGAGCAGTACTTC	once	TRBV4-1	TRBJ2-7	16	.
CASSYIRGTGELFF	TGTGCCAGCAGTTATATCAGGGGGACCGGGGAGCTGTTTTTT	.	TRBV6-5	TRBJ2-2	14	TRBD1
CASSNRRADTQYF	TGTGCCAGCAGCAATAGACGTGCAGATACGCAGTATTTT	.	TRBV9	TRBJ2-3	13	.
CAIRDGQGGNTQYF	TGTGCCATCAGAGATGGACAGGGGGGTAATACGCAGTATTTT	once	TRBV10-3	TRBJ2-3	14	TRBD1
CASSKNPGQGVTSGANVLTF	TGTGCCAGCAGCAAGAACCCGGGACAGGGGGTCACCTCTGGGGCCAACGTCCTGACTTTC	.	TRBV21-1	TRBJ2-6	20	.
CASSLEGGGSTGYTIYF	TGTGCCAGCAGCTTAGAGGGCGGGGGCTCTACAGGGTACACCATATATTTT	.	TRBV7-2	TRBJ1-3	17	.
CASSVATSGGEYNEQFF	TGTGCCAGCAGCGTAGCGACTAGCGGGGGGGAATACAATGAGCAGTTCTTC	.	TRBV9	TRBJ2-1	17	TRBD2
CASSPGLAGETQYF	TGCGCCAGCAGCCCGGGATTGGCGGGCGAGACCCAGTACTTC	.	TRBV5-1	TRBJ2-5	14	.
CASSIPSSNEQFF	TGTGCCAGTAGTATCCCCAGCTCCAATGAGCAGTTCTTC	.	TRBV19	TRBJ2-1	13	.
CAWAGGGFQDTQYF	TGTGCCTGGGCTGGTGGGGGATTCCAGGATACGCAGTATTTT	.	TRBV30	TRBJ2-3	14	.
CASSRQGGVEAFF	TGCGCCAGCAGTAGACAGGGGGGGGTGGAAGCTTTCTTT	.	TRBV10-2	TRBJ1-1	13	TRBD1
CASSPGLTNTEAFF	TGTGCCAGCAGTCCGGGACTGACGAACACTGAAGCTTTCTTT	.	TRBV28	TRBJ1-1	14	.
CASSPPFEGRPGELFF	TGTGCCAGCTCCCCCCCTTTTGAAGGCCGTCCCGGGGAGCTGTTTTTT	.	TRBV18	TRBJ2-2	16	.
CASATGQAQPQHF	TGTGCCAGCGCTACCGGCCAGGCTCAGCCCCAGCATTTT	.	TRBV19	TRBJ1-5	13	.
CASSPKLAGEDEQFF	TGTGCCAGCTCACCAAAATTGGCGGGGGAGGATGAGCAGTTCTTC	.	TRBV18	TRBJ2-1	15	TRBD2
CELPADGF	TGTGAACTCCCGGCTGACGGGTTC	.	TRBV19	TRBJ1-2	8	.
CASSQEASGLYEQYF	TGTGCCAGCAGCCAAGAGGCTAGCGGCCTCTACGAGCAGTACTTC	.	TRBV4-2	TRBJ2-7	15	TRBD2